The clone carrying this T cell receptor (beta chain) was seen a single time. The record originates from a study of control samples from healthy donors and cancer patients. V was shortened by 0 bases and J by 6 bases, with 9 bases between the two germline ends. CDR3 length: 14 amino acids. Germline lookup yields CDR1 MNHEY and CDR2 SVGAGI. The data were produced by immunoSEQ multiplex PCR, yet TCRdb's version contains in-frame clones alone and is incomplete. The sample carries about 170,000 clones, around 88% recorded once. Sequencing used blood. The rearrangement joins TRBV6-5 to TRBJ2-1, with D unresolved. The TCR was taken from a woman aged 30 to 39 in good health. Here the CDR3 DNA reads TGTGCCAGCAGTTACTCAAGGTCGACCAATGAGCAGTTCTTC. It encodes CASSYSRSTNEQFF.